This record looks at one T cell receptor (beta chain) sequence and its context. This clone came up a few times. Its antigen is currently not known. Qualities for individual bases were not recorded, and no much larger clone is one base off. Each donor gave one peripheral blood draw, averaging around 120 mL, which was collected into heparinised tubes. Naive, central memory, regulatory and stem cell-like memory CD4+ T cells were sorted on a BD FACSAria II using a panel including CD45RO, CCR7, CD25, CD127, CD95 and CD27. Purity was above 95% for every sorted population. PBMCs were isolated immediately by Lymphoprep density gradient centrifugation and stained directly without culture. So that batch effects would be minimized, each experiment stained and sorted samples in pairs, pairing one healthy donor with one patient. The data originate from a study of beta chain features in type 1 diabetes (dated by TCRdb to between 2018 and 2020). For context, the study as a whole: No differences in mean age, gender distribution, total cell number or subset yield were found between patients and healthy donors. Naive and central memory subsets were obtained from all 30 or so donors, but regulatory and stem cell-like memory subsets were isolated from only 8 patients and about 8 healthy donors. The study compared TCRB repertoires of sorted circulating CD4+ T cell subsets between recently diagnosed type 1 diabetes patients and matched healthy donors. A total of 85 million to 140 million sorted cells were examined across all samples, and the number of cells per subset was strongly correlated with RNA yield.

The entire isolated RNA was reverse transcribed using the High Capacity cDNA Reverse Transcription Kit, and thus expressed TCRB transcripts were sequenced. Deep immunoSEQ sequencing was performed on naive, central memory and regulatory T cell samples, with an average of around 3.4 million total reads per sample. Sorted cells were lysed in RLT buffer, and RNA was extracted using DNase-treated RNeasy Micro or Mini kits according to cell number. To prevent cross-contamination, each cell subset was processed individually, whereas patient and healthy donor samples were processed jointly. The immunoSEQ multiplex PCR was used to amplify TCRB sequences from cDNA, yielding 87-bp fragments that span the CDR3 region. Sequencing of the amplicons was done on the Illumina HiSeq platform. In the original analysis: Synthetic template baselines were used to correct PCR bias computationally, reads within Hamming distance 2 were collapsed together, and singletons that could not be merged were discarded. Reads were aligned against IMGT so that V, D and J genes, CDR3 length and insertions or deletions at six rearrangement sites could be assigned. Within each subset, clonotype counts were normalized to the number of sorted cells before true diversity and Gini coefficients were calculated with the tcR R package. The overlap coefficient, calculated on TCRB nucleotide sequences, was used to quantify repertoire sharing. Out-of-frame TCRB sequences from naive cells were analyzed as a proxy for the pre-selection repertoire. The immuneACCESS repertoire file appears here via TCRdb, limited to in-frame rearrangements. These files lack a portion of the clones; in checked studies, under half of the deficit traces to unresolved V genes, and the cause of the others is not known. The V and J calls and clone size were taken over from that table, and D and trimming were inferred from the DNA. The table for this sample lists nearly 250,000 clones; around 14% of them were counted only once. The ten largest clonotypes hold roughly 0.024% of the sample.

CDR1 and CDR2 were assigned from the germline V gene (reference sequence) as LNHDA and SQIVND. Ends trimmed: V by 1 base, J by 8 bases; bases unmatched to a gene: 5. The cysteine opens and the phenylalanine closes a CDR3 of 14 amino acids. The entry retains the CDR3 DNA only, 42 bases that are in frame from base 1. Summary of the overall study and its limitations: Fewer insertions and more nucleotide deletions at VDJ recombination sites were observed in patients with type 1 diabetes, implying thymic rearrangement abnormalities. Because small numbers of individuals were included in the HLA sub-analyses, any influence of HLA type on TCRB rearrangement was left unresolved. Sequencing cDNA rather than genomic DNA could over-represent highly expressing activated cells, although activation and CD3 levels did not differ between groups. Shorter templates might be favored by PCR, yet because patient and control samples were amplified and corrected together, any such skew would affect both groups equally. A moderate but significant shortening of TCRB CDR3 length was observed in type 1 diabetes patients in all four CD4+ subsets. Naive, central memory and regulatory TCRB repertoires appeared more similar among patients than among healthy donors.

The rearrangement joined TRBV19 to TRBJ2-1, and TRBD2 matches 7 of the central bases. The material sequenced was naive CD4+ T cells from blood. Per the publication, the cell subset or site label means: true naive CD4+ T cells. This TCR was sampled from a middle-aged woman in good health. The DNA sequence follows: TGTGCCAGTAGTATAGGACTAGCTTTCGATGAGCAGTTCTTC. The translation is CASSIGLAFDEQFF.